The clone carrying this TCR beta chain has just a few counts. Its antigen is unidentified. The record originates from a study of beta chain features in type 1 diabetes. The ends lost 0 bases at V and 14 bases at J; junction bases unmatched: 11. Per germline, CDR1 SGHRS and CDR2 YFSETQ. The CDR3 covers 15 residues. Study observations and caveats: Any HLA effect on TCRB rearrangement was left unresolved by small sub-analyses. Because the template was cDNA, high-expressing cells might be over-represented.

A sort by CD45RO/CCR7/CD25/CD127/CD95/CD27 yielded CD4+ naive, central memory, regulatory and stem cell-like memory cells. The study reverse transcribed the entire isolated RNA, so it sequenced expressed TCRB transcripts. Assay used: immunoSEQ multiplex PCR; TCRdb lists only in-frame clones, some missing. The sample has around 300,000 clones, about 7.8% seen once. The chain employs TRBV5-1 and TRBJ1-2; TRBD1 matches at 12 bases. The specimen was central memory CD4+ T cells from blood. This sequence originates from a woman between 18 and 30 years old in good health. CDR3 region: CASSLDGTGGNSRTF. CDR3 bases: TGCGCCAGCAGCTTGGACGGGACAGGGGGCAACTCTCGAACCTTC.